This TCR beta chain was sequenced during a study of blood T cells in healthy people across ages. Study conclusions and caveats: While age rose, TCR beta diversity per million T cells dropped in a roughly linear way. Researchers report that TCR beta diversity correlated strongly with naive T cell percentage.

Of note for this clonotype: What it recognizes is unknown.

V was clipped by 4 bases and J by 6 bases, with 19 bases between them. CDR1 DFQATT and CDR2 SNEGSKA come from the germline V gene (reference sequence). This CDR3 is built from 15 residues. It was with a sample-barcoded 5' primer and a J-beta primer mix that a second PCR of roughly 7 to 12 cycles was run. TCRdb redid the calling of the 5' RACE reads with MiXCR, one entry per CDR3 protein. Among 1.6 million or so distinct CDR3 sequences listed, around 36% were seen once. Around 9.5 milliliters of peripheral blood were drawn from each donor. The sample taken for sequencing was blood. The J gene is TRBJ2-1, the V gene TRBV20-1, with a tentative D call TRBD1 (7 bases). This clonotype originated in a woman aged 30 to 39 in good health. The CDR3 here is CSATTTGDWANEQFF. The CDR3 DNA is TGCAGTGCTACGACAACAGGGGACTGGGCCAATGAGCAGTTCTTC.